This T cell receptor (beta chain) was identified during a study of vaccination and CD4 T cells after COVID-19. Study-level information: Each participant was administered two doses of a vaccine, which was either BNT162b2 or mRNA-1273. The control cultures got either a CEFX pool, an HIV-1 Nef pool, or no peptide at all.

The germline V gene encodes CDR1 SGHTA and CDR2 FQGNSA. The CDR3 has 14 residues. V lost 5 bases, J lost 3 bases, and 13 bases lay in between. About this clonotype itself: Its antigen remains unidentified.

The Oncomine TCR Beta short-read assay was what sequenced the DNA obtained from cultured CD4+ T cells. A single record per CDR3 protein comes from TCRdb applying MiXCR to the PCR reads. The sample shows some 21,000 distinct CDR3 sequences, over 45% of them seen only once. Regarding treatment: approximately nine-day PBMC culture with coronavirus spike peptide pools or control peptides (ViraFEST assay). Using peptide pools, antigen-specific T cells were expanded in ViraFEST before TCRs were sequenced. What was sequenced was CD4+ T cells from blood, cultured in vitro. This receptor was obtained from a human donor who had recovered from COVID-19. The V call is TRBV7-2, the J call TRBJ1-2; D ambiguous. CDR3 DNA: TGTGCCAGCAGCCCAGACAACGCAGACTATGGCTACACCTTC. It codes for CASSPDNADYGYTF.